This T cell receptor beta chain was obtained from a study of shared clonotypes between healthy human individuals. Turning to the study itself: The study used three CD4 naive, three CD4 memory, two CD8 naive and one CD8 memory plate per donor. The study's findings and limits: Rarefaction curves obtained for sorted subsets showed sequencing incomplete despite large depth. Among non-shared clonotypes, generation probabilities were lower than among those shared by all four donors. The low donor count limited represented genetic and exposure-history diversity.

Sequencing was performed with immunoSEQ multiplex PCR; in TCRdb, only in-frame clones are kept and a portion is missing. Among 110,000 or so clones listed, around two thirds were seen once. Comment on this clone: The target antigen is unknown.

Trimming left V 4 bases short and J 9 bases short, with 8 bases between. The germline gives CDR1 SGDLS, CDR2 YYNGEE. This CDR3 spans 11 amino acids. The TCR originated in a woman younger than 45 in good health. This chain uses TRBV9 with TRBJ2-1; tentatively, D is TRBD1 or TRBD2 (5 bases each). Specimen: memory CD8+ T cells sorted from blood. Indicated subset: CD45RO+ cells pooled with CCR7-negative TemRA cells. CDR3 region: CASSLGAEQFF. For the CDR3, the DNA is TGTGCCAGCAGCCTCGGGGCTGAGCAGTTCTTC.